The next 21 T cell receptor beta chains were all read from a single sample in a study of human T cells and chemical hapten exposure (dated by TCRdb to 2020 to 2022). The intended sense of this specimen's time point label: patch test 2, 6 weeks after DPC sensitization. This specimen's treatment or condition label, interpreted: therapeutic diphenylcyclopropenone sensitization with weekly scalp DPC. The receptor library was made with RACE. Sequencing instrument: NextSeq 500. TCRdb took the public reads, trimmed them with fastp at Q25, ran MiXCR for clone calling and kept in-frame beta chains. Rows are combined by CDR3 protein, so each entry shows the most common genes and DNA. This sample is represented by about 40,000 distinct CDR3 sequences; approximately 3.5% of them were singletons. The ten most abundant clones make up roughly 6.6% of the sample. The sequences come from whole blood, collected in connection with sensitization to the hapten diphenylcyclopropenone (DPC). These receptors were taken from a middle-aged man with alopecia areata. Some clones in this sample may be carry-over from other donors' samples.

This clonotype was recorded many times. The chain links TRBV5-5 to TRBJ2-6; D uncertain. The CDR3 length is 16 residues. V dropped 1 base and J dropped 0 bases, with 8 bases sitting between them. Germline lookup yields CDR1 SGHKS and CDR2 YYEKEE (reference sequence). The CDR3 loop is CASSLIVSSGANVLTF. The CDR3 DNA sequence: TGTGCCAGCAGCTTGATAGTTTCCTCTGGGGCCAACGTCCTGACTTTC.

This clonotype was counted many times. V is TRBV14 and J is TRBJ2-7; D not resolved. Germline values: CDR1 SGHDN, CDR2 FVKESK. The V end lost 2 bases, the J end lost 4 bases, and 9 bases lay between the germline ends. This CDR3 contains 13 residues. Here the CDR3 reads CASSQSSRYEQYF. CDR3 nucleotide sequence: TGTGCCAGCAGCCAAAGTTCCAGATACGAGCAGTACTTC.

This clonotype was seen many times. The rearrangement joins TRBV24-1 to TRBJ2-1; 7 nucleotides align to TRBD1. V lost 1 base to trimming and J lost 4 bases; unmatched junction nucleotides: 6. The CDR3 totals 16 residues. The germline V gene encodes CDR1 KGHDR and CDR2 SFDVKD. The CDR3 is CATSDLGDSDYNEQFF. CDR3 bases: TGTGCCACCAGTGATTTAGGGGACAGCGATTACAATGAGCAGTTCTTC.

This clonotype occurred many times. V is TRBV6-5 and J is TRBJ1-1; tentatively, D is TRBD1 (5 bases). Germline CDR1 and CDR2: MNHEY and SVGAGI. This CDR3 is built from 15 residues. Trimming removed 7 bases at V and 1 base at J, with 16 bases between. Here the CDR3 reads CASTPSRGANTEAFF. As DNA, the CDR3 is TGTGCCAGCACCCCTTCACGCGGGGCGAACACTGAAGCTTTCTTT.

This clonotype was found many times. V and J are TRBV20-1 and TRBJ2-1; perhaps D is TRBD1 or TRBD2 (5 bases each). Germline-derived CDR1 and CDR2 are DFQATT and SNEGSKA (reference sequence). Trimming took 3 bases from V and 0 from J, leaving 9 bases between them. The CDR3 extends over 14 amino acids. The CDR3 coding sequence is TGCAGTGCTAGCGGGGCCGGCTCCTACAATGAGCAGTTCTTC. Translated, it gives CSASGAGSYNEQFF.

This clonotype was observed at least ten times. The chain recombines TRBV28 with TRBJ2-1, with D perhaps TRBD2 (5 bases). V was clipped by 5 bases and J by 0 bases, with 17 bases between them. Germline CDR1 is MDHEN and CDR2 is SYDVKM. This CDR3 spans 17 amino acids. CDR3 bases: TGTGCCAGCAGTCCCCCGCCCGGGGAGAGCTCCTACAATGAGCAGTTCTTC. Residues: CASSPPPGESSYNEQFF.

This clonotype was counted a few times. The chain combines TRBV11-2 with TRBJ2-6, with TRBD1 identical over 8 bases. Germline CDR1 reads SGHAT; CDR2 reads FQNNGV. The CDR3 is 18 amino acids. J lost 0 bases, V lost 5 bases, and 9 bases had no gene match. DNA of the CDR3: TGTGCCAGCAGCGGCGGGGACAGGTTTTACTCTGGGGCCAACGTCCTGACTTTC. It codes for CASSGGDRFYSGANVLTF.

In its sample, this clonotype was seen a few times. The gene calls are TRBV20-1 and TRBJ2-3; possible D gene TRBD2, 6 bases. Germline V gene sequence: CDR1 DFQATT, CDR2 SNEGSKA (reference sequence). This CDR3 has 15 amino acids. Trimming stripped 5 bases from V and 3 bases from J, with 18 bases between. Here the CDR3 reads CSAAFGGVGTDTQYF. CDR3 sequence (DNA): TGCAGTGCTGCTTTCGGGGGAGTCGGGACAGATACGCAGTATTTT.

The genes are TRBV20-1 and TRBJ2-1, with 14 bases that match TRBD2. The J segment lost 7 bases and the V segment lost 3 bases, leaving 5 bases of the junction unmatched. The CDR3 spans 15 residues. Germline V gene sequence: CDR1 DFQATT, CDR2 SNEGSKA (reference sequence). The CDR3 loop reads CSARGLAGVLNEQFF. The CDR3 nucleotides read TGCAGTGCTAGGGGACTAGCGGGAGTCCTGAATGAGCAGTTCTTC.

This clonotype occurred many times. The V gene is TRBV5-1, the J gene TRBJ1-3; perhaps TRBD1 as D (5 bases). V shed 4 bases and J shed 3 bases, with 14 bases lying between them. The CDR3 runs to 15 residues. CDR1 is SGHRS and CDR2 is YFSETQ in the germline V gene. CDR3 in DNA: TGCGCCAGCAGCCTGGGGGGGACCGGTGGAAACACCATATATTTT. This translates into CASSLGGTGGNTIYF.

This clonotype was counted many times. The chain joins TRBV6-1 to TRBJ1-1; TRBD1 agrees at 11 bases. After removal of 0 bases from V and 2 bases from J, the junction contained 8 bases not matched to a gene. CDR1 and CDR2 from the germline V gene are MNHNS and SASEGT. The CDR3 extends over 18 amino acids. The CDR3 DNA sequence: TGTGCCAGCAGTGAAGCGCGGGACAGGGGGTTCGGTAACACTGAAGCTTTCTTT. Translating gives CASSEARDRGFGNTEAFF.

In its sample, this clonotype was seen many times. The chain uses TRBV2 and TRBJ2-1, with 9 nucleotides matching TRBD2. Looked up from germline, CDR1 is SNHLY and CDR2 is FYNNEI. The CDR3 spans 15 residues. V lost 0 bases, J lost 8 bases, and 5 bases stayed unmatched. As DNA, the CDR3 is TGTGCCAGCAGTGAAGCAGCGGGAGGCGGGGATGAGCAGTTCTTC. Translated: CASSEAAGGGDEQFF.

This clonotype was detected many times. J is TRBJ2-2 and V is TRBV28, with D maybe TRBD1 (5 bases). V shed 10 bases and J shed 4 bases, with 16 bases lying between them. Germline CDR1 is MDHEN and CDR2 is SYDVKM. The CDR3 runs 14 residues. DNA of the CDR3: TGTGCCACCTTGGGGCAACTGGGCACCGGGGAGCTGTTTTTT. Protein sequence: CATLGQLGTGELFF.

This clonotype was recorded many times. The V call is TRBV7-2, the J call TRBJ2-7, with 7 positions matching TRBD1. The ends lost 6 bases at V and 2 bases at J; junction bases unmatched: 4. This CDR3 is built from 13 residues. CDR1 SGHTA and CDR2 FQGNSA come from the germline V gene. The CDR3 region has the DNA TGTGCCAGCAGACCGACAGGGACCTACGAGCAGTACTTC. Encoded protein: CASRPTGTYEQYF.

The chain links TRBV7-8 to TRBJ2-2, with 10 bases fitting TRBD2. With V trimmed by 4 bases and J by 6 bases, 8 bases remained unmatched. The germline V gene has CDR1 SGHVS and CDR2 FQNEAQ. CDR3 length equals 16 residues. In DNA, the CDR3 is TGTGCCAGCAGCTCCCTAGCGGGAGCGGGGTCCGGGGAGCTGTTTTTT. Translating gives CASSSLAGAGSGELFF. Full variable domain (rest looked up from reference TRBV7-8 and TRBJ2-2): GAGVSQSPRYKVAKRGQDVALRCDPISGHVSLFWYQQALGQGPEFLTYFQNEAQLDKSGLPSDRFFAERPEGSVSTLKIQRTQQEDSAVYLCASSSLAGAGSGELFFGEGSRLTVL.

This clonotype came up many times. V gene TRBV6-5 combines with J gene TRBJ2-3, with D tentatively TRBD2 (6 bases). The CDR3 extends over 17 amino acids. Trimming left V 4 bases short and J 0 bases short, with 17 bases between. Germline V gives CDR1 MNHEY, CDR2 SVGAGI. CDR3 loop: CASSFRGRSASTDTQYF. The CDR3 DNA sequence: TGTGCCAGCAGTTTCCGGGGGAGATCAGCTAGCACAGATACGCAGTATTTT.

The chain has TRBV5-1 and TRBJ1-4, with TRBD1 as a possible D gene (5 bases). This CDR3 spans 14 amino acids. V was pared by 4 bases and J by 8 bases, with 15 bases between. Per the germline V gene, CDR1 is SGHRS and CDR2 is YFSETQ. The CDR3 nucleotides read TGCGCCAGCAGCGGTTCGGTGCGGGGCGAAAAACTGTTTTTT. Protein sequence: CASSGSVRGEKLFF. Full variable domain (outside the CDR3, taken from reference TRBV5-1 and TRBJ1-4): KAGVTQTPRYLIKTRGQQVTLSCSPISGHRSVSWYQQTPGQGLQFLFEYFSETQRNKGNFPGRFSGRQFSNSRSEMNVSTLELGDSALYLCASSGSVRGEKLFFGSGTQLSVL.

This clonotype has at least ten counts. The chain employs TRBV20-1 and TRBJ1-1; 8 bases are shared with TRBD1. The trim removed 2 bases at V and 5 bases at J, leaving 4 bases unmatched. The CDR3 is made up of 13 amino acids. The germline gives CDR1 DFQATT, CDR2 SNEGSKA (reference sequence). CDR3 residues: CSARQGAWTEAFF. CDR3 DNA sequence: TGCAGTGCTAGACAGGGGGCGTGGACTGAAGCTTTCTTT.

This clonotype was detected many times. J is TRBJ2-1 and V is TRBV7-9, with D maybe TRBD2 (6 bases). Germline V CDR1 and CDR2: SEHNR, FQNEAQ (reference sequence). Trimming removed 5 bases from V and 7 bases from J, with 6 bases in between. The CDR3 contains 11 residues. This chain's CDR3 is CASSGGNEQFF. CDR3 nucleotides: TGTGCCAGCAGCGGAGGGAATGAGCAGTTCTTC. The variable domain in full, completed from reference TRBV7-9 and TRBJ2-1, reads DTGVSQNPRHKITKRGQNVTFRCDPISEHNRLYWYRQTLGQGPEFLTYFQNEAQLEKSRLLSDRFSAERPKGSFSTLEIQRTEQGDSAMYLCASSGGNEQFFGPGTRLTVL.

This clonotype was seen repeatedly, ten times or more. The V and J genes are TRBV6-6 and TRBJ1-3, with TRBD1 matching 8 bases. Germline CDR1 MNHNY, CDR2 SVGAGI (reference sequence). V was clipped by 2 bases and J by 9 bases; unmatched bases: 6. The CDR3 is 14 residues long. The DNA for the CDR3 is TGTGCCAGCAGTTACCGGGACAGGACCTCCACCATATATTTT. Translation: CASSYRDRTSTIYF.

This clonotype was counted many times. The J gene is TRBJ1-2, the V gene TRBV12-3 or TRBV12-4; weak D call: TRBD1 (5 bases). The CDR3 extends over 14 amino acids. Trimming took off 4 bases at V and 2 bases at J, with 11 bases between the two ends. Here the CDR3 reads CASSSDRDNYGYTF. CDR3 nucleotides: TGTGCCAGCAGTTCGGACCGGGACAACTATGGCTACACCTTC.